This T cell receptor beta chain was obtained from a study of blood T cell repertoires in COVID-19. At the level of the study: The study drew acute and convalescent COVID-19 samples from the United States, Italy and Spain. Sample material is recorded as cDNA or gDNA derived from T cells, B-cell-depleted T cells, or PBMCs.

The CDR3 spans 13 residues. The V gene lost 6 bases and the J gene lost 11 bases, with 19 bases spanning the gap. Per germline, CDR1 MNHEY and CDR2 SVGEGT. The assay was immunoSEQ multiplex PCR, and TCRdb's table has in-frame clones only and misses some. The table shows around 30,000 clones, with less than 90% occurring only once. Sequencing was carried out using peripheral blood. This chain joins TRBV6-2 or TRBV6-3 and TRBJ1-1; tentatively, D is TRBD1 (6 bases). This TCR came from a man between 65 and 85 years old with active COVID-19. CDR3 amino acids: CASSLRGGAKAFF. CDR3 in DNA: TGTGCCAGCAGCCTACGAGGGGGAGCGAAGGCTTTCTTT.